These 8 T cell receptor beta chains came from one sample sequenced in a study of shared clonotypes between healthy human individuals. Libraries were prepared by immunoSEQ multiplex PCR; TCRdb keeps only in-frame clonotypes and omits some of them. The table records fewer than 1 million clones, approximately 97% of them present only once. Naive CD8 cells, CD45RO-negative and positively selected for CCR7, excluded terminally differentiated effector memory CD45RA+ cells. The material sequenced was naive CD8+ T cells sorted from blood. These receptors were taken from a young man in good health.

This chain joins TRBV14 and TRBJ2-3; TRBD2 aligns across 10 bases. V dropped 1 base and J dropped 1; count of bases not matched to a gene: 2. The CDR3 covers 16 residues. CDR1 and CDR2 from the germline V gene are SGHDN and FVKESK. The CDR3 protein is CASSQVGTSGTDTQYF. The CDR3 region has the DNA TGTGCCAGCAGCCAAGTTGGGACTAGCGGCACAGATACGCAGTATTTT.

The chain couples TRBV10-3 to TRBJ2-2; D possibly corresponds to TRBD1 (5 bases). Trimming pared 3 bases from V and 2 bases from J, leaving 10 bases between. The germline V gene has CDR1 ENHRY and CDR2 SYGVKD. This CDR3 contains 15 residues. CDR3 region: CAISDRTLNTGELFF. The CDR3 DNA reads TGTGCCATCAGTGATAGGACACTTAACACCGGGGAGCTGTTTTTT.

The V gene is TRBV27, the J gene TRBJ2-1; 16 nucleotides agree with TRBD2. Germline V gene lookup returns CDR1 MNHEY and CDR2 SMNVEV (reference sequence). The CDR3 contains 14 residues. The V and J ends lost 5 bases and 10 bases, in that order; junction bases with no gene match: 2. In nucleotides, the CDR3 is TGTGCCAGCAGTGGGACTAGCGGGAGGGCCGAGCAGTTCTTC. Protein sequence: CASSGTSGRAEQFF.

The genes are TRBV7-8 and TRBJ2-5, with D perhaps TRBD2 (6 bases). V dropped 1 base and J dropped 5 bases, with 14 bases sitting between them. Looked up from germline, CDR1 is SGHVS and CDR2 is FQNEAQ. This CDR3 is 15 amino acids long. For the CDR3, the DNA is TGTGCCAGCAGCTTAGTAGTTAGCGGTTATGAGACCCAGTACTTC. Translation gives CASSLVVSGYETQYF.

J is TRBJ1-2 and V is TRBV11-2; 7 bases are shared with TRBD1. CDR3 size: 16 residues. CDR1 and CDR2 from the germline V gene are SGHAT and FQNNGV. V gave up 1 base and J gave up 1 base; unmatched junction bases: 6. The CDR3: CASSLGGGQDNYGYTF. The CDR3, as DNA: TGTGCCAGCAGCTTAGGCGGAGGACAGGATAACTATGGCTACACCTTC.

The genes are TRBV29-1 and TRBJ2-1; the D gene is possibly TRBD2 (5 bases). CDR1 and CDR2 from the germline V gene are SQVTM and ANQGSEA. The CDR3 contains 15 residues. The V end lost 0 bases, the J end lost 5 bases, and 14 bases lay between the germline ends. CDR3 nucleotides: TGCAGCGTTGAAGATCTAGCCAGAACGAACAATGAGCAGTTCTTC. It yields the protein CSVEDLARTNNEQFF.

In its sample, this clone was seen a few times. This chain links TRBV27 with TRBJ1-2; 10 nucleotides match TRBD1. This CDR3 has 15 amino acids. CDR1 and CDR2 (germline): MNHEY, SMNVEV (reference sequence). Trimming cost V 5 bases and J 4 bases; bases outside gene matches: 7. The CDR3 sequence is CASSDRGRVGYGYTF. As DNA, the CDR3 is TGTGCCAGCAGTGACAGGGGGCGAGTCGGCTATGGCTACACCTTC.

This chain connects TRBV29-1 to TRBJ2-1; D is ambiguous. V lost 3 bases, J lost 3 bases, and 3 bases lay in between. The CDR3 runs 11 residues. Germline assignment: CDR1 SQVTM and CDR2 ANQGSEA. The CDR3 sequence is CSVDDYNEQFF. CDR3 bases: TGCAGCGTTGACGACTACAATGAGCAGTTCTTC.